The rows below give T cell receptor beta chains drawn from one sample of a study of blood T cell repertoires in COVID-19. The method was immunoSEQ multiplex PCR; TCRdb's version includes in-frame clones alone and lacks a portion of them. Counted here are about 140,000 clones, 81% occurring once; the ten biggest clones make up around 8.5%. The sequenced sample consisted of peripheral blood. These receptor sequences come from a human donor in a cohort sampled during active COVID-19. Both conserved end residues are part of each CDR3. Rows give clone size only sometimes, using once, few, many, or a class for an expanded clone.

size: .
V: TRBV21-1
J: TRBJ2-3
length: 16
CDR3: CASSKAVSAGTDTQYF

size: .
V: TRBV9
J: TRBJ2-7
length: 16
CDR3: CASSVADRGLFYEQYF

size: few
V: TRBV6-6
J: TRBJ2-2
length: 16
CDR3: CASRTWGQGMAGELFF

size: once
V: TRBV7-3
J: TRBJ2-2
length: 15
CDR3: CASSSRTSGTGELFF

size: .
V: TRBV5-4
J: TRBJ2-1
length: 15
CDR3: CASSLESGSYNEQFF

size: .
V: TRBV7-9
J: TRBJ1-5
length: 14
CDR3: CASSETGIAQPQHF

size: once
V: TRBV28
J: TRBJ2-5
length: 15
CDR3: CASSYRDRGAATQYF

size: .
V: TRBV3-1/TRBV3-2
J: TRBJ2-4
length: 18
CDR3: CASSRGASGRIAKNIQYF

size: .
V: TRBV5-1
J: TRBJ2-5
length: 15
CDR3: CASSAQGGSQETQYF

size: .
V: TRBV7-2
J: TRBJ2-5
length: 17
CDR3: CASSPGLAVAHQETQYF

size: .
V: TRBV27
J: TRBJ2-2
length: 14
CDR3: CASSFIGFTGELFF

size: .
V: TRBV11-2
J: TRBJ2-7
length: 13
CDR3: CASSLTGQNEQYF

size: .
V: TRBV7-2
J: TRBJ2-7
length: 13
CDR3: CASSLWLAYEQYF

size: .
V: TRBV5-1
J: TRBJ1-2
length: 15
CDR3: CASSFGQGRWYGYTF

size: once
V: TRBV6-5
J: TRBJ2-2
length: 16
CDR3: CASSYRDSLGTGELFF

size: .
V: TRBV28
J: TRBJ2-1
length: 13
CDR3: CASSLSNYNEQFF

size: once
V: TRBV6-5
J: TRBJ1-1
length: 13
CDR3: CASSTRGWTEAFF

size: .
V: TRBV6-2/TRBV6-3
J: TRBJ2-7
length: 18
CDR3: CASSYGIAGTGGRHEQYF